This T cell receptor beta chain was captured in a study of blood T cell repertoires in COVID-19. Study-level background: PBMCs, B-cell-depleted T cells, or T cells were the source of the cDNA or gDNA that made up the material.

Some clones are missing from TCRdb's copy, which holds only in-frame ones; the method was immunoSEQ multiplex PCR. The table lists 240,000 or so clones, around 87% of them singletons. The CDR3 has 13 residues. Germline V CDR1 and CDR2: MNHEY, SVGAGI. V trimming: 6 bases; J trimming: 10 bases; junction bases outside the gene matches: 9. This TCR derives from a man in his sixties who had recovered from COVID-19. This sequence joins TRBV6-5 and TRBJ2-1; TRBD1 aligns across 7 bases. Sequencing was performed on peripheral blood. CDR3 in DNA: TGTGCCAGCAGGAGGGGACAGTCGTACGAGCAGTTCTTC. This codes for CASRRGQSYEQFF.